Each of the 2 T cell receptor beta chains below was sequenced from the same sample in a study of T-cell reconstitution after alpha-beta-depleted transplantation in children. During its preparation, the TCRbeta library received unique molecular identifiers. Each CDR3 protein is one row after TCRdb ran MiXCR on the PCR reads. The table records more than 500,000 distinct CDR3 sequences, roughly 10% of them present only once. Sequenced here: PBMCs, mostly from graft donor cells, sampled 180 days after TCRalphabeta/CD19-depleted stem cell transplant. These TCRs come from a female patient aged 2-15 years who had a stem cell transplant for aplastic anemia, so the T cells may come from the graft donor.

There are many counts of this clonotype. The V and J genes are TRBV20-1 and TRBJ1-1; tentatively, D is TRBD1 (6 bases). CDR1 and CDR2 (germline): DFQATT, SNEGSKA (reference sequence). V was trimmed by 7 bases and J by 4 bases, leaving 16 bases between them. The CDR3 spans 13 residues. The CDR3 DNA reads TGCAGTGAGAGGGGGGGGCTGCGCACTGAAGCTTTCTTT. Its translation: CSERGGLRTEAFF.

There are a few counts of this clonotype. The V call is TRBV6-2 or TRBV6-3, the J call TRBJ2-5, with D possibly matching TRBD2 (6 bases). Per germline, CDR1 MNHEY and CDR2 SVGEGT. The CDR3 sequence is 13 residues long. The V gene lost 3 bases and the J gene lost 4 bases, with 9 bases spanning the gap. CDR3 nucleotide sequence: TGTGCCAGCAGTTATTCAGCGGGAGAGACCCAGTACTTC. Translating gives CASSYSAGETQYF.